The source of this T cell receptor (beta chain) is a study of T cell responses to AZD1222 COVID-19 vaccine. Measured with immunoSEQ multiplex PCR; TCRdb has only the in-frame clones, and not every one. The sample has roughly 170,000 clones; 90% to 95% are singletons. Of note for this clone: Its specificity is unknown.

There are 14 residues in the CDR3. CDR1 ENHRY and CDR2 SYGVKD come from the germline V gene. V trimming: 6 bases; J trimming: 6 bases; junction bases outside the gene matches: 7. Study-wide results and limits: It should be noted that donors were predominantly white British and more often female, and clonal diversity was possibly underestimated.

This rearrangement joins TRBV10-3 to TRBJ2-1, with TRBD1 identical over 8 bases. The sample in question was peripheral blood, obtained 28 days after the second AZD1222 dose. The source is an adult who received the AZD1222 COVID-19 vaccine. The CDR3 DNA is TGTGCCATCAGGACCGGGACAGGCTTCAATGAGCAGTTCTTC. Translated: CAIRTGTGFNEQFF.